This TCR beta chain was captured in a study of blood T cell repertoires in COVID-19. The germline V gene encodes CDR1 SGHTS and CDR2 YDEGEE. CDR3 length equals 15 residues. V lost 7 bases and J 1 base, leaving 17 bases between the germline ends. TCRdb's copy holds only in-frame clones and misses some; the assay was immunoSEQ multiplex PCR. The table lists approximately 380,000 clones, 85% of them singletons, with more than 3% in the top ten. The sequence derives from a woman aged 18 to 35 with acute or convalescent COVID-19. The V gene is TRBV5-8, the J gene TRBJ2-5; D is unclear. The source material was peripheral blood. Here the CDR3 reads CASGPTQRPQETQYF. The CDR3 DNA reads TGTGCCAGCGGGCCTACCCAACGGCCCCAAGAGACCCAGTACTTC. Supplemented by reference TRBV5-8 and TRBJ2-5, the full variable domain reads EAGVTQSPTHLIKTRGQQATLRCSPISGHTSVYWYQQALGLGLQFLLWYDEGEERNRGNFPPRFSGRQFPNYSSELNVNALELEDSALYLCASGPTQRPQETQYFGPGTRLLVL.